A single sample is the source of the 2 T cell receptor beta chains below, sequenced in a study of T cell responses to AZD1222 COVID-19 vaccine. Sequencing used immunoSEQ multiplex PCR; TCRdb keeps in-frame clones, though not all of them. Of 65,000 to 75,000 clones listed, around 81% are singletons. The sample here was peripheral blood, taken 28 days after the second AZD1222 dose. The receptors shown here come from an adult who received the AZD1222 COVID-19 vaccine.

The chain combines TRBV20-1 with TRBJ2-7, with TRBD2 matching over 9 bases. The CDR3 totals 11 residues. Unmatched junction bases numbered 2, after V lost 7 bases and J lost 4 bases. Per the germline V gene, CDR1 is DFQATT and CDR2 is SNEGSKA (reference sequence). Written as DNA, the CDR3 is TGCAGTGGGACTAGCGAATACGAGCAGTACTTC. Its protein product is CSGTSEYEQYF.

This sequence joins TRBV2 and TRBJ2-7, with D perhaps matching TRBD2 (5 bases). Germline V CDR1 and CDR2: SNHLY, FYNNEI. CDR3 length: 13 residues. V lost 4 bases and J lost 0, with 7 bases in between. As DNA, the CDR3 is TGTGCCAGCAGTGGGACTTTCTCCTACGAGCAGTACTTC. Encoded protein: CASSGTFSYEQYF.